The present T cell receptor (beta chain) was sequenced within a study of T cells in Graves' hyperthyroidism and ophthalmopathy. As for the study in general: It was at initial diagnosis, before any treatment, that peripheral blood was collected. Broader study findings: Researchers found most expanded thyroid clonotypes above 0.001 in blood as well.

The study defined stable Graves' hyperthyroidism as no ophthalmopathy progression within 18 months. Exclusions: uncontrolled infection, other autoimmune disease, pregnancy, lactation. RNA transcripts were the template for amplifying TCR beta CDR3 regions. The TCR CDR3 first-round RT-PCR relied on the HTBI primer set. TCRdb processed the multiplex PCR reads anew with MiXCR; each CDR3 protein has one entry. The table shows 800,000 or so distinct CDR3 sequences, with roughly 37% occurring only once. In regard to this clonotype: The antigen is undetermined.

V was pared by 1 base and J by 6 bases, with 12 bases between. From germline, CDR1 is LGHNA and CDR2 YSLEER. This CDR3 region has 15 residues. V gene TRBV4-3 combines with J gene TRBJ2-2; D is unresolved. This receptor was taken from a man younger than 35 with Graves' hyperthyroidism. The sequencing input was blood. The CDR3 bases are TGCGCCAGCAGCCAAGGTCTTATCAGCGCCGGGGAGCTGTTTTTT. Translated: CASSQGLISAGELFF.